Following are 28 T cell receptor beta chains from one sample sequenced in a study of OX40 agonist ivuxolimab in advanced cancers. Method: immunoSEQ multiplex PCR; TCRdb's copy keeps in-frame clones and lacks some. Of tens of thousands of clones listed, roughly 89% are singletons. The source was CD4+ or CD8+ T cells sorted from blood, collected in a trial of the OX40 agonist ivuxolimab. The origin of the receptors is an adult with an advanced solid tumor such as melanoma, head and neck, liver or kidney cancer.

The chain joins TRBV28 to TRBJ2-7, with D possibly matching TRBD2 (6 bases). CDR1 and CDR2 from the germline V gene are MDHEN and SYDVKM. Deletions cut 1 base from V and 0 bases from J, with 16 bases between. The CDR3 loop spans 17 amino acids. The DNA of the CDR3 is TGTGCCAGCAGTTTATTGGGGGGAACGGGGAGCTCCTACGAGCAGTACTTC. Its protein is CASSLLGGTGSSYEQYF.

This chain links TRBV11-3 with TRBJ2-2; D might be TRBD1 or TRBD2, each matching 5 bases. V shed 1 base and J shed 0 bases, with 6 bases lying between them. The CDR3 consists of 15 residues. Per the germline V gene, CDR1 is SGHNT and CDR2 is YENEEA. CDR3 sequence: CASSLGGANTGELFF. The CDR3 nucleotides read TGTGCCAGCAGCTTAGGAGGGGCGAACACCGGGGAGCTGTTTTTT. Looking up the rest from reference TRBV11-3 and TRBJ2-2 gives the full variable domain: EAGVVQSPRYKIIEKKQPVAFWCNPISGHNTLYWYLQNLGQGPELLIRYENEEAVDDSQLPKDRFSAERLKGVDSTLKIQPAELGDSAVYLCASSLGGANTGELFFGEGSRLTVL.

This chain uses TRBV6-5 with TRBJ2-2; no clear D. The CDR3 spans 14 residues. The V and J ends lost 0 bases and 5 bases respectively, with 7 bases between them. Germline lookup yields CDR1 MNHEY and CDR2 SVGAGI. In DNA, the CDR3 is TGTGCCAGCAGTTACTCATCCGGGACCGGGGAGCTGTTTTTT. Protein product: CASSYSSGTGELFF.

J is TRBJ2-5 and V is TRBV7-9; D unclear. Germline assignment: CDR1 SEHNR and CDR2 FQNEAQ (reference sequence). CDR3 size: 15 residues. V was cut by 4 bases and J by 7 bases, with 19 bases left in between. CDR3 DNA: TGTGCCAGCAGCTCGCCATTACAAGTTTGGGGGACCCAGTACTTC. It translates to CASSSPLQVWGTQYF.

This clone is a singleton in its sample. The gene calls are TRBV7-9 and TRBJ2-7, with 9 bases identical to TRBD1. CDR1 is SEHNR and CDR2 is FQNEAQ in the germline V gene (reference sequence). The CDR3 has 15 amino acids. Trimming at V came to 5 bases and at J to 4 bases, leaving 9 bases not matched to a gene. CDR3: CASSPGTGKTYEQYF. The CDR3 coding sequence is TGTGCCAGCAGCCCCGGGACAGGGAAAACATACGAGCAGTACTTC. Full variable domain (outside the CDR3, taken from reference TRBV7-9 and TRBJ2-7): DTGVSQNPRHKITKRGQNVTFRCDPISEHNRLYWYRQTLGQGPEFLTYFQNEAQLEKSRLLSDRFSAERPKGSFSTLEIQRTEQGDSAMYLCASSPGTGKTYEQYFGPGTRLTVT.

This chain joins TRBV28 and TRBJ1-1; D is ambiguous. The V and J ends lost 6 bases and 8 bases respectively, with 10 bases between them. Germline values: CDR1 MDHEN, CDR2 SYDVKM. This CDR3 comprises 11 residues. As DNA, the CDR3 is TGTGCCAGCAGCCGACTGGGGGAAGCTTTCTTT. Its translation: CASSRLGEAFF. The variable domain in full, with the rest retrieved from reference TRBV28 and TRBJ1-1, is DVKVTQSSRYLVKRTGEKVFLECVQDMDHENMFWYRQDPGLGLRLIYFSYDVKMKEKGDIPEGYSVSREKKERFSLILESASTNQTSMYLCASSRLGEAFFGQGTRLTVV.

The rearrangement uses TRBV28 and TRBJ1-1, with 11 bases lining up with TRBD1. The V segment lost 2 bases and the J segment 4 bases; nucleotides outside the gene matches: 3. The germline V gene has CDR1 MDHEN and CDR2 SYDVKM. The CDR3 totals 15 residues. The CDR3 here is CASSLPGQGATEAFF. In nucleotides, the CDR3 is TGTGCCAGCAGTTTACCAGGACAGGGGGCCACTGAAGCTTTCTTT. Filled out from reference TRBV28 and TRBJ1-1, the complete variable domain reads DVKVTQSSRYLVKRTGEKVFLECVQDMDHENMFWYRQDPGLGLRLIYFSYDVKMKEKGDIPEGYSVSREKKERFSLILESASTNQTSMYLCASSLPGQGATEAFFGQGTRLTVV.

The V and J genes are TRBV6-5 and TRBJ1-2; D possibly corresponds to TRBD1 (5 bases). Germline CDR1 and CDR2: MNHEY and SVGAGI. The CDR3 has 15 amino acids. With 0 bases removed from V and 8 bases from J, the gap between germline ends came to 16 bases. CDR3 coding DNA: TGTGCCAGCAGTTACTCCTTGCAGGGAACGCGCGGCTACACCTTC. Protein product: CASSYSLQGTRGYTF.

This chain joins TRBV6-1 and TRBJ2-7; D is uncertain. V was cut by 1 base and J by 7 bases, with 11 bases left in between. The CDR3 is 13 residues long. Looked up from germline, CDR1 is MNHNS and CDR2 is SASEGT. CDR3 nucleotides: TGTGCCAGCAGTGAAGAGCTTAGAAGGGAGCAGTACTTC. This codes for CASSEELRREQYF.

The CDR3 nucleotides are TGTGCCAGCGGGGGACTAGCGGGATACTACAATGAGCAGTTCTTC. It is translated as CASGGLAGYYNEQFF. The rearrangement uses TRBV27 and TRBJ2-1; 13 nucleotides match TRBD2. Per the germline V gene, CDR1 is MNHEY and CDR2 is SMNVEV (reference sequence). Trimming cost V 8 bases and J 3 bases; bases outside gene matches: 4. The CDR3 consists of 15 residues.

The V gene is TRBV7-3, the J gene TRBJ2-1; the D call may be TRBD1 or TRBD2 (6 bases each). The germline V and J ends were trimmed by 3 bases and 2 bases, with 11 bases remaining between them. The CDR3 sequence is 15 residues long. Germline V gene sequence: CDR1 SGHTA, CDR2 FQGTGA. The chain's CDR3 is CASSLSGGTYNEQFF. The CDR3 DNA sequence: TGTGCCAGCAGCTTGTCCGGGGGCACCTACAATGAGCAGTTCTTC.

The chain links TRBV5-4 to TRBJ1-2; no reliable D call. V was cut by 0 bases and J by 8 bases, with 11 bases left in between. Per the germline V gene, CDR1 is SGHNT and CDR2 is YYREEE (reference sequence). The CDR3 contains 13 residues. The CDR3 bases are TGTGCCAGCAGCTTGGACGCGCCGGGGGGCTACACCTTC. It codes for CASSLDAPGGYTF.

The chain combines TRBV19 with TRBJ2-1; unclear D gene. V lost 4 bases, J lost 9 bases, and 13 bases lay in between. This CDR3 contains 13 residues. Germline V gives CDR1 LNHDA, CDR2 SQIVND (reference sequence). The CDR3 nucleotides read TGTGCCAGTAGTACGACCCTTAAGGGTGAGCAGTTCTTC. This encodes CASSTTLKGEQFF.

V is TRBV30 and J is TRBJ2-3; 8 bases map to TRBD1. CDR3 size: 15 residues. Germline values: CDR1 GTSNPN, CDR2 SVGIG (reference sequence). V lost 2 bases to trimming and J lost 4 bases; unmatched junction nucleotides: 8. The chain's CDR3 is CAWSSRQGRPDTQYF. The CDR3 DNA follows: TGTGCCTGGAGTTCCCGACAGGGGAGGCCAGATACGCAGTATTTT.

This clone was seen a handful of times. The genes are TRBV30 and TRBJ1-5; unclear D gene. V gave up 0 bases and J gave up 6 bases, with 9 bases separating them. In germline, CDR1 is GTSNPN, CDR2 SVGIG (reference sequence). The CDR3 has 13 amino acids. DNA for the CDR3: TGTGCCTGGAGTGTACTTATTGGTCAGCCCCAGCATTTT. This translates into CAWSVLIGQPQHF.

This chain uses TRBV7-9 with TRBJ1-1; D is unresolved. The V gene lost 4 bases and the J gene lost 2 bases, with 14 bases spanning the gap. This CDR3 is built from 15 residues. CDR1 and CDR2 from the germline V gene are SEHNR and FQNEAQ (reference sequence). The CDR3 is CASSSETGVNTEAFF. The CDR3 DNA reads as TGTGCCAGCAGCTCCGAGACGGGCGTTAACACTGAAGCTTTCTTT.

The J gene is TRBJ2-3, the V gene TRBV9; D perhaps matches TRBD1 (6 bases). This CDR3 contains 14 residues. Germline CDR1 reads SGDLS; CDR2 reads YYNGEE. V was trimmed by 0 bases and J by 6 bases, leaving 11 bases between them. The CDR3 sequence is CASSVGGLSDTQYF. The CDR3 DNA reads TGTGCCAGCAGCGTAGGGGGGCTTTCGGATACGCAGTATTTT.

The J gene is TRBJ2-1, the V gene TRBV13, with no clear D. CDR1 is PRHDT and CDR2 is FYEKMQ in the germline V gene (reference sequence). Between the trimmed V and J ends, which lost 5 bases and 7 bases, there was a span of 6 bases. CDR3 size: 11 residues. CDR3 loop: CASSHINEQFF. Here the CDR3 DNA reads TGTGCCAGCAGCCACATTAATGAGCAGTTCTTC.

The rearrangement uses TRBV27 and TRBJ1-3, with a possible D match to TRBD1 (6 bases). Germline V lookup: CDR1 MNHEY, CDR2 SMNVEV (reference sequence). Trimming left V 6 bases short and J 4 bases short, with 13 bases between. The CDR3 sequence is 14 residues long. The CDR3 DNA follows: TGTGCCAGCAGGATAACAGGGTCCGGAAACACCATATATTTT. It yields the protein CASRITGSGNTIYF.

J is TRBJ1-4 and V is TRBV7-2, with unresolved D. CDR3 length equals 14 residues. The V and J ends lost 0 bases and 10 bases respectively, with 12 bases between them. Per germline, CDR1 SGHTA and CDR2 FQGNSA. The CDR3 spells CASSLAFSNLKLFF. In DNA, the CDR3 is TGTGCCAGCAGCTTAGCGTTTTCTAATTTAAAACTGTTTTTT.

This clone was detected only a few times. The chain links TRBV30 to TRBJ1-5; no clear D gene. Per the germline V gene, CDR1 is GTSNPN and CDR2 is SVGIG (reference sequence). V was shortened by 0 bases and J by 2 bases, with 5 bases between the two germline ends. This CDR3 is built from 13 residues. CDR3 region: CAWSVNRNQPQHF. CDR3 bases: TGTGCCTGGAGTGTAAACCGCAATCAGCCCCAGCATTTT.

The V call is TRBV15, the J call TRBJ2-5, with TRBD2 matching over 13 bases. The CDR3 contains 15 residues. The germline V gene has CDR1 LNHNV and CDR2 YYDKDF (reference sequence). Trimming removed 5 bases from V and 3 bases from J; junction bases left unmatched: 3. This CDR3 is CATSGGLAGEETQYF. CDR3 sequence (DNA): TGTGCCACCAGCGGCGGACTAGCGGGAGAAGAGACCCAGTACTTC.

The chain is built from TRBV7-9 and TRBJ1-5, with 10 bases aligning to TRBD1. Trimming removed 6 bases from V and 7 bases from J; junction bases left unmatched: 9. This CDR3 comprises 15 residues. Per the germline V gene, CDR1 is SEHNR and CDR2 is FQNEAQ (reference sequence). This CDR3 reads CASSPGTGAWQPQHF. Here the CDR3 DNA reads TGTGCCAGCAGTCCCGGGACAGGGGCATGGCAGCCCCAGCATTTT.

The chain is built from TRBV6-1 and TRBJ1-1; no clear D gene. CDR1 MNHNS and CDR2 SASEGT come from the germline V gene. Trimming stripped 2 bases from V and 0 bases from J, with 10 bases between. This CDR3 is 15 amino acids long. CDR3 sequence reads: CASSEKGRLNTEAFF. The CDR3 nucleotides are TGTGCCAGCAGTGAAAAAGGACGGTTGAACACTGAAGCTTTCTTT.

The chain employs TRBV28 and TRBJ1-3; D call uncertain. V was trimmed by 6 bases and J by 3 bases, leaving 9 bases between them. The CDR3 has 13 amino acids. Germline values: CDR1 MDHEN, CDR2 SYDVKM. CDR3 DNA sequence: TGTGCCAGCAGCCCTGACGGTGGAAACACCATATATTTT. Amino acids: CASSPDGGNTIYF.

The rearrangement uses TRBV19 and TRBJ2-3; 10 nucleotides align to TRBD1. Germline V CDR1 and CDR2: LNHDA, SQIVND (reference sequence). The V and J ends lost 7 bases and 7 bases, in that order; junction bases with no gene match: 11. The CDR3 loop spans 15 amino acids. DNA of the CDR3: TGTGCCAGTACCCCCCGGGACAGGGGATTCAATACGCAGTATTTT. It is translated as CASTPRDRGFNTQYF.

The chain has TRBV27 and TRBJ2-1, with 8 bases aligning to TRBD2. V was clipped by 4 bases and J by 7 bases; unmatched bases: 12. The CDR3 is 16 residues long. Germline CDR1 MNHEY, CDR2 SMNVEV (reference sequence). CDR3 in amino acids: CASSSLSGRLKNEQFF. CDR3 DNA sequence: TGTGCCAGCAGTTCCTTAAGCGGGAGACTCAAAAATGAGCAGTTCTTC.

In its sample, this clone was seen once. J is TRBJ2-7 and V is TRBV7-9; 8 bases fit TRBD2. Germline values: CDR1 SEHNR, CDR2 FQNEAQ (reference sequence). V dropped 1 base and J dropped 3; count of bases not matched to a gene: 2. This CDR3 has 14 amino acids. The CDR3 loop reads CASSLGREVYEQYF. The CDR3, as DNA: TGTGCCAGCAGCTTAGGGCGGGAGGTCTACGAGCAGTACTTC.